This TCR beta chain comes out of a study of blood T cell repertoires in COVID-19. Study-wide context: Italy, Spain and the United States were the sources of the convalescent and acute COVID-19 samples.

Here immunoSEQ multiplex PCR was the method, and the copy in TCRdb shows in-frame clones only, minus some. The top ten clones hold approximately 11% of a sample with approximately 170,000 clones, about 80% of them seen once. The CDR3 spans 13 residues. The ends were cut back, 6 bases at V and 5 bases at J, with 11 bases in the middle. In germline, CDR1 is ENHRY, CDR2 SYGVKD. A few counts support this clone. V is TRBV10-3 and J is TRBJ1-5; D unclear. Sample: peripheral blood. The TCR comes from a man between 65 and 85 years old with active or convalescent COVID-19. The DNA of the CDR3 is TGTGCCATCAGGGCGGATGGCGATCAGCCCCAGCATTTT. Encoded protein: CAIRADGDQPQHF.